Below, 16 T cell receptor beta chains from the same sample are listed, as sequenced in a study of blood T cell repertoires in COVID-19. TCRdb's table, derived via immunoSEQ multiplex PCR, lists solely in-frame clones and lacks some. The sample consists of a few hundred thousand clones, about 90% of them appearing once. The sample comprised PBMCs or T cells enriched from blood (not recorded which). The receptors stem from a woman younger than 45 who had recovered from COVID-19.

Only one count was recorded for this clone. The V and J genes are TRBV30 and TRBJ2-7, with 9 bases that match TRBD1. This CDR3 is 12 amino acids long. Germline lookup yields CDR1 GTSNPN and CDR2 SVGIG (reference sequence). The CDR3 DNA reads TGTGTCGGGACAGGGATAAACTACGAGCAGTACTTC. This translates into CVGTGINYEQYF. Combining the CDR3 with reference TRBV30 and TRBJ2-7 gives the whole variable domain SQTIHQWPATLVQPVGSPLSLECTVEGTSNPNLYWYRQAAGRGLQLLFYSVGIGQISSEVPQNLSASRPQDRQFILSSKKLLLSDSGFYLCVGTGINYEQYFGPGTRLTVT.

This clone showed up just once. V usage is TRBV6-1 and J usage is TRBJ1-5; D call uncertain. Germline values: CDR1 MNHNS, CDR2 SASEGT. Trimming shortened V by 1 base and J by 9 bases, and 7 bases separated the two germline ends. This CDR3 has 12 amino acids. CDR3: CASSEGAWPQHF. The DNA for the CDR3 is TGTGCCAGCAGTGAAGGGGCTTGGCCCCAGCATTTT.

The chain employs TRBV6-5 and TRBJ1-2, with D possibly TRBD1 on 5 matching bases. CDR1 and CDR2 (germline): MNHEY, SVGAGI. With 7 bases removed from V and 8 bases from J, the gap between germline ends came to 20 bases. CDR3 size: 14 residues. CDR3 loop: CASTPGGGGYGYTF. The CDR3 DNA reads TGTGCCAGCACCCCGGGGGGGGGTGGTTACGGCTACACCTTC.

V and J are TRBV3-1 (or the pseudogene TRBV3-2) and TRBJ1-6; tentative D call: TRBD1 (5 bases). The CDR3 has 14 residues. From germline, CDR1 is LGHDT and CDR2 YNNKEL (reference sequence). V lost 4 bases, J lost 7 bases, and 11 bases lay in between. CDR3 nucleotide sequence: TGTGCCAGCAGCCCCGGGCCAGGGAATTCACCCCTCCACTTT. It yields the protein CASSPGPGNSPLHF.

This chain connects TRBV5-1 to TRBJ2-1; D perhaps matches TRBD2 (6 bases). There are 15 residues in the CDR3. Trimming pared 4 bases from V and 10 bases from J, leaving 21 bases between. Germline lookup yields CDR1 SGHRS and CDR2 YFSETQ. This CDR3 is CASSLDVGGAIEQFF. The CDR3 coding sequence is TGCGCCAGCAGCCTGGATGTCGGCGGGGCAATAGAGCAGTTCTTC.

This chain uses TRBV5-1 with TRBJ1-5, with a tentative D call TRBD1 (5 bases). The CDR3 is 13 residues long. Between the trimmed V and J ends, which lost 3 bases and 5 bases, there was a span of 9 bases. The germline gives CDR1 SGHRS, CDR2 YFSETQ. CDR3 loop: CASSWGDDQPQHF. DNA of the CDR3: TGCGCCAGCAGCTGGGGCGACGATCAGCCCCAGCATTTT.

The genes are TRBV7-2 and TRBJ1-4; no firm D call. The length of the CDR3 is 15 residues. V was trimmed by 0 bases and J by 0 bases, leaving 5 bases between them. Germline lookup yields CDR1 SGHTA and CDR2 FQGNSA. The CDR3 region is CASSLAGPTNEKLFF. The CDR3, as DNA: TGTGCCAGCAGCTTAGCGGGCCCAACTAATGAAAAACTGTTTTTT.

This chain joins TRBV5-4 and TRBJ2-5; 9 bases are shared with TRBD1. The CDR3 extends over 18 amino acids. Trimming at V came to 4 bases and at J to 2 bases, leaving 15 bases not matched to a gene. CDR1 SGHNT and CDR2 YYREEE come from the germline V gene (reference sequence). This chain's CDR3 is CASSPPWGQGTGQETQYF. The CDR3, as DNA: TGTGCCAGCAGCCCCCCATGGGGACAGGGTACGGGGCAAGAGACCCAGTACTTC.

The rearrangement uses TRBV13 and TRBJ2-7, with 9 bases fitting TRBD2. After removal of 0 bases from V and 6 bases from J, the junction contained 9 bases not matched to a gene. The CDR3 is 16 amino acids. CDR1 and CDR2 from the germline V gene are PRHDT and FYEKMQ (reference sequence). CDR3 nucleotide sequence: TGTGCCAGCAGCTTAGGCAGGAAGCGGGGGGCTTTCGAGCAGTACTTC. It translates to CASSLGRKRGAFEQYF.

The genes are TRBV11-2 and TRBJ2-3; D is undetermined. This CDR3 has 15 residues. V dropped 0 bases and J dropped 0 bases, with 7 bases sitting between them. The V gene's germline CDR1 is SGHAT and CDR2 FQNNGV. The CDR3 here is CASSLERSSTDTQYF. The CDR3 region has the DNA TGTGCCAGCAGCTTAGAACGGTCTAGCACAGATACGCAGTATTTT.

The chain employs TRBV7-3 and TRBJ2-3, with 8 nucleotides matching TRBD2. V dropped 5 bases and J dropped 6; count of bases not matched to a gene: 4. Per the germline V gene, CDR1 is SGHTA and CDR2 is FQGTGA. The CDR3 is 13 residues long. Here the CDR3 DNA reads TGTGCCAGCAGCCGCGGGGGGAAGGATACGCAGTATTTT. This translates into CASSRGGKDTQYF. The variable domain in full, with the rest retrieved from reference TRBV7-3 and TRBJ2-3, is GAGVSQTPSNKVTEKGKYVELRCDPISGHTALYWYRQSLGQGPEFLIYFQGTGAADDSGLPNDRFFAVRPEGSVSTLKIQRTERGDSAVYLCASSRGGKDTQYFGPGTRLTVL.

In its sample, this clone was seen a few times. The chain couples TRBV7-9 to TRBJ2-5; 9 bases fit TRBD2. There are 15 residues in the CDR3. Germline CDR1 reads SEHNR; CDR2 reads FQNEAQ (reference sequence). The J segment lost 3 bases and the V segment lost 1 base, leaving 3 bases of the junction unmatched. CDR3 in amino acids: CASSLGASGEETQYF. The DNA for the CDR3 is TGTGCCAGCAGCTTAGGGGCTAGCGGGGAAGAGACCCAGTACTTC.

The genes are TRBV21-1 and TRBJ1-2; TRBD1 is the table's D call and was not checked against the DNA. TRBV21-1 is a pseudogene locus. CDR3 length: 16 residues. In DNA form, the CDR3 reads TGTGCCAGCAGCAACCGACAGGGAGGAAGGTTAGATGGCTACACCTTC. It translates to CASSNRQGGRLDGYTF.

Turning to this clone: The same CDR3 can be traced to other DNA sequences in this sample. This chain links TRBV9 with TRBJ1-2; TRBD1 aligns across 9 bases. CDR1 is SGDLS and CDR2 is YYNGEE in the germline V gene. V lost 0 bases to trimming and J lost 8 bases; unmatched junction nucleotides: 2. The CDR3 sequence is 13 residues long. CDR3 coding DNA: TGTGCCAGCAGCGTAGGGGACAGGGACGGCTACACCTTC. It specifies CASSVGDRDGYTF.

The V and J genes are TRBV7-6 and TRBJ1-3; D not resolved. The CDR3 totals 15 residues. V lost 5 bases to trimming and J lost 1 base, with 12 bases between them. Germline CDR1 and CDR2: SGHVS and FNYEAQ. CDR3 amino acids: CASSNPRGSGNTIYF. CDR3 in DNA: TGTGCCAGCAGCAACCCTCGGGGTTCTGGAAACACCATATATTTT. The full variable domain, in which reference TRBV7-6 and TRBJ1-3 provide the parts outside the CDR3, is GAGVSQSPRYKVTKRGQDVALRCDPISGHVSLYWYRQALGQGPEFLTYFNYEAQQDKSGLPNDRFSAERPEGSISTLTIQRTEQRDSAMYRCASSNPRGSGNTIYFGEGSWLTVV.

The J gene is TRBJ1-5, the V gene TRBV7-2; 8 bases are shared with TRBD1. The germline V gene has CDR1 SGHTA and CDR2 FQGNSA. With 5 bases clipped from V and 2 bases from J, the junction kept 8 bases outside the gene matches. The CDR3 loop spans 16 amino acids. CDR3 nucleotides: TGTGCCAGCAGCCGCACCGGACAGGGAGGCAATCAGCCCCAGCATTTT. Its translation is CASSRTGQGGNQPQHF.